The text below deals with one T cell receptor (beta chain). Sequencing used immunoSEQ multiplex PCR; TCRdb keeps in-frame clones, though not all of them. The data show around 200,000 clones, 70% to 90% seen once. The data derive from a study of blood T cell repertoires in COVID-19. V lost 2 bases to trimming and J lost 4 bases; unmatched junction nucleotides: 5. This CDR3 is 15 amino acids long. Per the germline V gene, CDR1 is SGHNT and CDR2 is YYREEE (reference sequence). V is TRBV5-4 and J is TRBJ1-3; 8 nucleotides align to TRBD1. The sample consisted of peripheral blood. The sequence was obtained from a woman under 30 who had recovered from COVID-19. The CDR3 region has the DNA TGTGCCAGCAGCTTACCGGGACAGGAAGGAAACACCATATATTTT. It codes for CASSLPGQEGNTIYF.